The 19 T cell receptor beta chains in this list originate from one sample, sequenced in a study of blood T cell repertoires in COVID-19. Profiled with immunoSEQ multiplex PCR; TCRdb holds only in-frame clones, not every one. The sample records some 75,000 clones, 75% to 90% being singletons. The specimen sequenced was peripheral blood. The receptor set was obtained from a man older than 75 with COVID-19, enrolled during active disease.

For the CDR3, the DNA is TGCGCCAGCAGCTTGGGGAGTGGGACTAGCACAGATACGCAGTATTTT. It encodes CASSLGSGTSTDTQYF. V and J are TRBV5-1 and TRBJ2-3; a possible D gene is TRBD2 (6 bases). Germline CDR1 and CDR2: SGHRS and YFSETQ. V lost 0 bases and J 0 bases, leaving 11 bases between the germline ends. This CDR3 spans 16 amino acids.

The chain employs TRBV19 and TRBJ1-4, with D possibly matching TRBD1 (5 bases). CDR1 and CDR2 from the germline V gene are LNHDA and SQIVND (reference sequence). The CDR3 has 15 residues. Trimming cost V 0 bases and J 6 bases, with 11 bases left between them. Written as DNA, the CDR3 is TGTGCCAGTAGTATAGATCCTGGGACTGATGAAAAACTGTTTTTT. Amino acids: CASSIDPGTDEKLFF.

The CDR3 is CASTAGQYGYEQYF. The DNA for the CDR3 is TGTGCCAGCACTGCGGGGCAGTATGGGTACGAGCAGTACTTC. The chain couples TRBV9 to TRBJ2-7; tentative D call: TRBD2 (6 bases). The germline gives CDR1 SGDLS, CDR2 YYNGEE. This CDR3 spans 14 amino acids. V was pared by 6 bases and J by 4 bases, with 17 bases between.

This clone was observed a single time. The chain carries TRBV7-8 and TRBJ1-2, with unresolved D. The CDR3 contains 13 residues. The germline V gene encodes CDR1 SGHVS and CDR2 FQNEAQ. Trimming shortened V by 2 bases and J by 2 bases, and 6 bases separated the two germline ends. The DNA of the CDR3 is TGTGCCAGCAGCTTATCACGGAACTATGGCTACACCTTC. Translating it yields CASSLSRNYGYTF.

J is TRBJ2-7 and V is TRBV5-1; 8 bases agree with TRBD1. Trimming removed 2 bases from V and 5 bases from J; junction bases left unmatched: 9. CDR3 size: 15 residues. The germline CDR1 and CDR2 sequences are SGHRS and YFSETQ. The CDR3 bases are TGCGCCAGCAGCTTATCCCCAGGGGGCATCAACGAGCAGTACTTC. It specifies CASSLSPGGINEQYF.

V gene TRBV7-9 combines with J gene TRBJ1-3; 9 positions agree with TRBD1. This CDR3 region has 14 residues. CDR1 is SEHNR, CDR2 FQNEAQ, per germline (reference sequence). Trimming took 6 bases from V and 0 from J; bases not matched to a gene: 0. The DNA for the CDR3 is TGTGCCAGCAGACAGGGGGCCTCTGGAAACACCATATATTTT. It codes for CASRQGASGNTIYF. The variable domain in full, completed from reference TRBV7-9 and TRBJ1-3, reads DTGVSQNPRHKITKRGQNVTFRCDPISEHNRLYWYRQTLGQGPEFLTYFQNEAQLEKSRLLSDRFSAERPKGSFSTLEIQRTEQGDSAMYLCASRQGASGNTIYFGEGSWLTVV.

The rearrangement links TRBV4-2 to TRBJ2-1; D is perhaps TRBD2 (6 bases). Germline V gene sequence: CDR1 LGHNA, CDR2 YNFKEQ. The CDR3 has 12 amino acids. The germline V and J ends were trimmed by 0 bases and 15 bases, with 12 bases remaining between them. The CDR3 reads CASSQDGLTLFF. The CDR3 coding sequence is TGTGCCAGCAGCCAAGATGGACTAACTCTGTTCTTC.

This chain joins TRBV3-1 (or the pseudogene TRBV3-2) and TRBJ2-3; maybe TRBD1 (6 bases). The CDR3 spans 18 residues. V was shortened by 5 bases and J by 0 bases, with 21 bases between the two germline ends. The germline V gene has CDR1 LGHDT and CDR2 YNNKEL (reference sequence). CDR3 in DNA: TGTGCCAGCAGCAGGACATTGGGGGCTAGTGACAGCACAGATACGCAGTATTTT. Translating gives CASSRTLGASDSTDTQYF.

V usage is TRBV11-2 and J usage is TRBJ2-7, with 7 positions matching TRBD1. Germline V gene data show CDR1 as SGHAT and CDR2 as FQNNGV. The length of the CDR3 is 13 residues. Germline trimming cut 3 bases from V and 3 bases from J; bases unmatched to any gene: 2. The CDR3 DNA reads TGTGCCAGCAGCTTTGGACAGGTCTACGAGCAGTACTTC. Residues: CASSFGQVYEQYF. Full variable domain (outside the CDR3, taken from reference TRBV11-2 and TRBJ2-7): EAGVAQSPRYKIIEKRQSVAFWCNPISGHATLYWYQQILGQGPKLLIQFQNNGVVDDSQLPKDRFSAERLKGVDSTLKIQPAKLEDSAVYLCASSFGQVYEQYFGPGTRLTVT.

In DNA form, the CDR3 reads TGCGCCAGCAGCCAAGACGCAGGGGGCGAATGGTATGGCTACACCTTC. Amino acids: CASSQDAGGEWYGYTF. The chain couples TRBV4-1 to TRBJ1-2; TRBD1 aligns across 8 bases. Looked up from germline, CDR1 is MGHRA and CDR2 is YSYEKL. This CDR3 has 16 residues. The V and J ends lost 0 bases and 5 bases, in that order; junction bases with no gene match: 8.

The V gene is TRBV28, the J gene TRBJ2-3; 11 bases are shared with TRBD2. The CDR3 is 16 residues long. Per the germline V gene, CDR1 is MDHEN and CDR2 is SYDVKM. V gave up 2 bases and J gave up 4 bases; unmatched junction bases: 5. The CDR3 loop reads CASSLSSGGAADTQYF. The CDR3 bases are TGTGCCAGCAGTTTAAGTAGCGGGGGGGCCGCAGATACGCAGTATTTT.

The V gene is TRBV4-3, the J gene TRBJ2-5; no firm D call. CDR1 is LGHNA and CDR2 is YSLEER in the germline V gene. The CDR3 has 13 residues. The ends were cut back, 0 bases at V and 2 bases at J, with 4 bases in the middle. CDR3: CASSQDLQETQYF. The DNA for the CDR3 is TGCGCCAGCAGCCAAGATCTACAAGAGACCCAGTACTTC.

This sequence joins TRBV12-5 and TRBJ2-1, with D perhaps TRBD2 (6 bases). V lost 2 bases to trimming and J lost 5 bases, with 13 bases between them. This CDR3 spans 15 amino acids. Germline-derived CDR1 and CDR2 are LGHNT and FRNRAP. CDR3 nucleotides: TGTGCTAGTGGTTTGCCCGGGGGTCGGCACAATGAGCAGTTCTTC. Its protein product is CASGLPGGRHNEQFF.

As regards this clone: The same CDR3 can be traced to other DNA sequences in this sample. The chain carries TRBV18 and TRBJ1-5; D is unclear. This CDR3 region has 14 residues. Germline V gene sequence: CDR1 KGHSH, CDR2 LQKENI. V dropped 3 bases and J dropped 2 bases, with 8 bases sitting between them. CDR3 in amino acids: CASSPTGGNQPQHF. In nucleotides, the CDR3 is TGTGCCAGCTCACCTACCGGGGGCAATCAGCCCCAGCATTTT.

The gene calls are TRBV5-4 and TRBJ1-2, with 7 bases matching TRBD1. CDR3 size: 14 residues. Germline V gene lookup returns CDR1 SGHNT and CDR2 YYREEE (reference sequence). The V gene end was trimmed by 1 base and the J gene end by 4 bases; junction bases not matched to a gene: 4. The DNA for the CDR3 is TGTGCCAGCAGCTTGAGGGACAGCTCCTATGGCTACACCTTC. Translation: CASSLRDSSYGYTF.

This chain joins TRBV27 and TRBJ1-1; 7 positions agree with TRBD1. Germline lookup yields CDR1 MNHEY and CDR2 SMNVEV (reference sequence). The CDR3 length is 14 residues. The junction had 6 bases not matched to a gene; V was cut back by 7 bases and J by 1 base. CDR3 bases: TGTGCCAGCACCGCCTGGACAGGGAACACTGAAGCTTTCTTT. It translates to CASTAWTGNTEAFF.

CDR3 bases: TGTGCCAGCAGTGAAACCACAACAGTTTACGAGCAGTACTTC. As protein: CASSETTTVYEQYF. The chain couples TRBV2 to TRBJ2-7; no clear D. Germline-derived CDR1 and CDR2 are SNHLY and FYNNEI. Between the trimmed V and J ends, which lost 2 bases and 4 bases, there was a span of 12 bases. The CDR3 loop spans 14 amino acids.

This chain links TRBV3-1 (or the pseudogene TRBV3-2) with TRBJ1-1; maybe TRBD1 (5 bases). CDR3 length equals 16 residues. Germline V gene lookup returns CDR1 LGHDT and CDR2 YNNKEL (reference sequence). Trimming took off 7 bases at V and 4 bases at J, with 22 bases between the two ends. CDR3 protein: CASNPGGAARGTEAFF. CDR3 bases: TGTGCCAGCAACCCGGGGGGAGCCGCACGGGGCACTGAAGCTTTCTTT.

The CDR3 bases are TGCGCCAGCAGCGTGACAGGGTACGAGCAGTACTTC. Encoded protein: CASSVTGYEQYF. V is TRBV5-1 and J is TRBJ2-7, with TRBD1 matching 7 bases. Looked up from germline, CDR1 is SGHRS and CDR2 is YFSETQ. This CDR3 is 12 amino acids long. V lost 4 bases and J lost 4; bases outside the gene matches: 2.